These 25 T cell receptor beta chains originate from one sample sequenced in a study of blood T cell repertoires in COVID-19. Data came from immunoSEQ multiplex PCR; TCRdb stores just in-frame clones and leaves some out. The data show 120,000 to 150,000 clones, roughly 82% seen once. Sequenced sample: peripheral blood. The source of these receptors is a woman in her 50s in a cohort sampled during active or convalescent COVID-19.

This chain uses TRBV19 with TRBJ2-2; a weak D match, TRBD2 (6 bases). From germline, CDR1 is LNHDA and CDR2 SQIVND (reference sequence). Trimming left V 2 bases short and J 3 bases short, with 16 bases between. The CDR3 length is 17 residues. The CDR3 DNA reads TGTGCCAGTAGTATATTGCGGGGAAATACGGACACCGGGGAGCTGTTTTTT. Its protein is CASSILRGNTDTGELFF.

This clone was observed at least ten times. The rearrangement joins TRBV30 to TRBJ1-1, with D possibly being TRBD1 (6 bases). V lost 5 bases to trimming and J lost 0 bases, with 10 bases between them. The CDR3 has 13 amino acids. Germline CDR1 reads GTSNPN; CDR2 reads SVGIG (reference sequence). As DNA, the CDR3 is TGTGCCTGGGCGGGACAAATGAACACTGAAGCTTTCTTT. It is translated as CAWAGQMNTEAFF.

This clone showed up just once. This chain uses TRBV18 with TRBJ1-4; D is unresolved. The CDR3 extends over 13 amino acids. Germline loops: CDR1 KGHSH, CDR2 LQKENI. Deletions cut 2 bases from V and 7 bases from J, with 8 bases between. This CDR3 reads CASSPAAGEKLFF. CDR3 nucleotides: TGTGCCAGCTCACCAGCGGCGGGTGAAAAACTGTTTTTT.

The V gene is TRBV24-1, the J gene TRBJ2-2; 7 nucleotides line up with TRBD1. Unmatched junction bases numbered 7, after V lost 4 bases and J lost 0 bases. CDR1 and CDR2 (germline): KGHDR, SFDVKD. This CDR3 region has 17 residues. The CDR3 protein is CATSEAQGLTNTGELFF. CDR3 DNA: TGTGCCACCAGTGAAGCACAGGGGCTAACGAACACCGGGGAGCTGTTTTTT.

V and J are TRBV19 and TRBJ2-7; 7 nucleotides line up with TRBD1. Germline CDR1 LNHDA, CDR2 SQIVND (reference sequence). V dropped 4 bases and J dropped 0; count of bases not matched to a gene: 3. This CDR3 has 14 amino acids. Written as DNA, the CDR3 is TGTGCCAGTAGTAGGGACAGTTTCTCCTACGAGCAGTACTTC. This gives the protein CASSRDSFSYEQYF. Combining the CDR3 with reference TRBV19 and TRBJ2-7 gives the whole variable domain DGGITQSPKYLFRKEGQNVTLSCEQNLNHDAMYWYRQDPGQGLRLIYYSQIVNDFQKGDIAEGYSVSREKKESFPLTVTSAQKNPTAFYLCASSRDSFSYEQYFGPGTRLTVT.

The V and J genes are TRBV7-2 and TRBJ1-2; TRBD1 matches 8 bases. Trimming cost V 5 bases and J 3 bases; bases outside gene matches: 8. Germline V lookup: CDR1 SGHTA, CDR2 FQGNSA. The CDR3 extends over 15 amino acids. CDR3 sequence: CASSAYRGVDYGYTF. CDR3 nucleotides: TGTGCCAGCAGCGCCTACAGGGGGGTTGACTATGGCTACACCTTC.

The chain couples TRBV2 to TRBJ1-3; 10 nucleotides align to TRBD1. Germline CDR1 and CDR2: SNHLY and FYNNEI. CDR3 size: 15 residues. V trimming: 6 bases; J trimming: 4 bases; junction bases outside the gene matches: 6. CDR3 nucleotide sequence: TGTGCCAGCAGCGTAGACAGGGGGCAAGGAAACACCATATATTTT. Protein: CASSVDRGQGNTIYF.

This rearrangement joins TRBV2 to TRBJ1-4; the D gene is possibly TRBD1 (5 bases). This CDR3 region has 15 residues. V was cut by 2 bases and J by 5 bases, with 12 bases left in between. Germline V gene sequence: CDR1 SNHLY, CDR2 FYNNEI. The CDR3 DNA is TGTGCCAGCAGTGAATCTCGACAGCAAAATGAAAAACTGTTTTTT. Translation: CASSESRQQNEKLFF.

This chain uses TRBV7-8 with TRBJ2-7; D unclear. V lost 5 bases to trimming and J lost 4 bases, with 15 bases between them. The CDR3 loop spans 14 amino acids. Germline V gives CDR1 SGHVS, CDR2 FQNEAQ. CDR3 amino acids: CASSPRVSLYEQYF. The CDR3 DNA reads TGTGCCAGCAGCCCACGGGTCTCCCTGTACGAGCAGTACTTC.

The J gene is TRBJ1-5, the V gene TRBV15; TRBD1 might be the D (5 bases). Germline CDR1 LNHNV, CDR2 YYDKDF (reference sequence). This CDR3 contains 15 residues. V lost 0 bases and J 6 bases, leaving 12 bases between the germline ends. The CDR3 DNA sequence: TGTGCCACCAGCAGAGATCTAGGGGCGTTTCAGCCCCAGCATTTT. Amino acids: CATSRDLGAFQPQHF.

Only a few counts were recorded for this clone. The gene calls are TRBV9 and TRBJ2-1; 7 positions match TRBD2. CDR1 is SGDLS and CDR2 is YYNGEE in the germline V gene. The CDR3 contains 14 residues. The J segment lost 2 bases and the V segment lost 6 bases, leaving 5 bases of the junction unmatched. The CDR3 DNA follows: TGTGCCAGCACCGCGGGGGTCACCTACAATGAGCAGTTCTTC. Its protein is CASTAGVTYNEQFF.

The V call is TRBV7-8, the J call TRBJ1-6; D is possibly TRBD1 (6 bases). This CDR3 is 18 amino acids long. The V gene lost 5 bases and the J gene lost 0 bases, with 17 bases spanning the gap. Germline V gene data show CDR1 as SGHVS and CDR2 as FQNEAQ. CDR3 coding DNA: TGTGCCAGCAGCCACCAACGACAGGCTAGCTCCTATAATTCACCCCTCCACTTT. This codes for CASSHQRQASSYNSPLHF.

Only one count was recorded for this clone. CDR3 sequence: CASSYRLSGGVKSYEQYF. The CDR3 DNA sequence: TGTGCCAGCAGCTATCGCCTTAGCGGGGGAGTCAAGTCCTACGAGCAGTACTTC. The rearrangement joins TRBV7-8 to TRBJ2-7, with 9 bases aligning to TRBD2. V trimming: 4 bases; J trimming: 1 base; junction bases outside the gene matches: 14. Germline V lookup: CDR1 SGHVS, CDR2 FQNEAQ. The CDR3 spans 18 residues. The variable domain in full, completed from reference TRBV7-8 and TRBJ2-7, reads GAGVSQSPRYKVAKRGQDVALRCDPISGHVSLFWYQQALGQGPEFLTYFQNEAQLDKSGLPSDRFFAERPEGSVSTLKIQRTQQEDSAVYLCASSYRLSGGVKSYEQYFGPGTRLTVT.

This clone was seen a single time. The V and J genes are TRBV6-7 and TRBJ1-2; possible D gene TRBD1, 6 bases. TRBV6-7 is placed among ORFs of uncertain function. CDR3 size: 12 residues. The V end was cut by 8 bases, the J end by 8 bases, with 15 bases between. The CDR3 is CASLGGARGYTF. The CDR3 nucleotides are TGTGCCAGCCTAGGGGGGGCGCGCGGCTACACCTTC.

This clone was seen more than once but under ten times. The chain joins TRBV14 to TRBJ2-7; weak D call: TRBD1 (6 bases). The V and J ends lost 5 bases and 2 bases respectively, with 19 bases between them. The length of the CDR3 is 16 residues. Germline loops: CDR1 SGHDN, CDR2 FVKESK. CDR3 in DNA: TGTGCCAGCAGCGTTCGAACAGGGTCTCGGACCTACGAGCAGTACTTC. It encodes CASSVRTGSRTYEQYF.

The chain links TRBV3-1 (or the pseudogene TRBV3-2) to TRBJ2-1; 7 bases agree with TRBD1. Germline trimming cut 3 bases from V and 16 bases from J; bases unmatched to any gene: 12. The CDR3 extends over 13 amino acids. Germline V gives CDR1 LGHDT, CDR2 YNNKEL (reference sequence). The CDR3 is CASSQTRQGASFF. DNA of the CDR3: TGTGCCAGCAGCCAGACCAGACAGGGAGCAAGTTTCTTC.

The V call is TRBV18, the J call TRBJ1-3, with D hard to call. The V and J ends lost 0 bases and 3 bases respectively, with 9 bases between them. CDR3 length: 15 amino acids. The V gene's germline CDR1 is KGHSH and CDR2 LQKENI. The chain's CDR3 is CASSPPAAVGNTIYF. As DNA, the CDR3 is TGTGCCAGCTCACCACCAGCCGCCGTTGGAAACACCATATATTTT.

The chain carries TRBV5-6 and TRBJ2-7; weak D call: TRBD1 (6 bases). The CDR3 is made up of 15 amino acids. CDR1 and CDR2 from the germline V gene are SGHDT and YYEEEE. Trimming left V 0 bases short and J 2 bases short, with 12 bases between. The chain's CDR3 is CASSLDGAGAYEQYF. The DNA of the CDR3 is TGTGCCAGCAGCTTGGACGGGGCAGGGGCCTACGAGCAGTACTTC.

CDR3 DNA sequence: TGCGCCAGCAGCCAAGATTGGCCCTCGTCCTCTGGAAACACCATATATTTT. The encoded protein is CASSQDWPSSSGNTIYF. The chain uses TRBV4-3 and TRBJ1-3; D unclear. The CDR3 extends over 17 amino acids. V lost 0 bases, J lost 0 bases, and 12 bases lay in between. Germline lookup yields CDR1 LGHNA and CDR2 YSLEER.

The chain combines TRBV19 with TRBJ1-2; D gene ambiguous. V was shortened by 1 base and J by 0 bases, with 3 bases between the two germline ends. Germline V CDR1 and CDR2: LNHDA, SQIVND (reference sequence). The CDR3 spans 13 residues. In nucleotides, the CDR3 is TGTGCCAGTAGTATAGCGGCTAACTATGGCTACACCTTC. It translates to CASSIAANYGYTF.

This clone was counted only a few times. The V gene is TRBV7-9, the J gene TRBJ2-1, with 10 positions matching TRBD2. CDR1 and CDR2 (germline): SEHNR, FQNEAQ (reference sequence). J gave up 10 bases and V 5 bases, and 14 bases lay outside the gene matches. The CDR3 consists of 16 residues. The CDR3 region is CASSQTPGTSVGEQFF. The CDR3 bases are TGTGCCAGCAGCCAAACGCCCGGGACTAGCGTTGGGGAGCAGTTCTTC.

This chain links TRBV6-5 with TRBJ2-1; D gene unclear. Germline CDR1 reads MNHEY; CDR2 reads SVGAGI. This CDR3 comprises 12 residues. V lost 6 bases to trimming and J lost 4 bases, with 7 bases between them. The CDR3 DNA is TGTGCCAGCAGCCGTATTTACAATGAGCAGTTCTTC. Translated, it gives CASSRIYNEQFF.

The gene calls are TRBV27 and TRBJ1-3, with TRBD1 identical over 7 bases. This CDR3 has 14 residues. Germline loops: CDR1 MNHEY, CDR2 SMNVEV (reference sequence). The V segment lost 8 bases and the J segment 1 base; nucleotides outside the gene matches: 5. The CDR3 nucleotides are TGTGCCAGCCCCCAGGGGGGATCTGGAAACACCATATATTTT. Protein: CASPQGGSGNTIYF.

The CDR3 DNA reads TGTGCCAGCAGTGAAGGGGACAGGGACCTTGAGACCCAGTACTTC. This translates into CASSEGDRDLETQYF. The chain uses TRBV6-1 and TRBJ2-5, with 9 positions matching TRBD1. The CDR3 spans 15 residues. Germline V CDR1 and CDR2: MNHNS, SASEGT. The V segment lost 1 base and the J segment 5 bases; nucleotides outside the gene matches: 5.

The V call is TRBV19, the J call TRBJ1-1; maybe TRBD1 (6 bases). Trimming stripped 3 bases from V and 0 bases from J, with 8 bases between. The CDR3 covers 14 residues. Germline loops: CDR1 LNHDA, CDR2 SQIVND (reference sequence). In nucleotides, the CDR3 is TGTGCCAGTAGTATCTCAGGGGTGAACACTGAAGCTTTCTTT. This codes for CASSISGVNTEAFF.